This T cell receptor (beta chain) was recovered during a study of a mutant IDH1 vaccine in newly diagnosed glioma. TCRdb's table, derived via immunoSEQ multiplex PCR, lists solely in-frame clones and lacks some. Of about 61,000 clones detected, 80% appear once; the ten largest clones hold 4.5% to 7.5%. Germline loops: CDR1 SNHLY, CDR2 FYNNEI. CDR3 length equals 14 residues. Trimming removed 6 bases from V and 0 bases from J, with 9 bases in between. As for time point: week 11, during vaccination. Every vaccination contained 300 ug of the mutant IDH1 20-mer peptide and was paired with topical imiquimod. Turning to this clone: What it recognizes is unknown.

The sequences come from PBMCs, collected from a glioma patient whose treatment included an IDH1 peptide vaccine. This sequence originates from a middle-aged man with glioma. The chain has TRBV2 and TRBJ1-5, with unresolved D. The CDR3 region is CASRGGVSNQPQHF. CDR3 coding DNA: TGTGCCAGCAGGGGCGGGGTTAGCAATCAGCCCCAGCATTTT.